The 16 T cell receptor beta chains below come from one sample, sequenced in a study of CD8 T cell repertoires and HIV-1 epitope variants. No cognate antigen is known for these TCRs. The repertoire was sequenced with immunoSEQ multiplex PCR; TCRdb's copy has only in-frame clones and lacks some. The data hold a few thousand clones, with more than 60% observed a single time. The sequenced material came from cultured CD8+ T cells derived from PBMCs. The receptor source for this set is a male donor with HIV.

J is TRBJ2-3 and V is TRBV4-1, with D hard to call. The V gene's germline CDR1 is MGHRA and CDR2 YSYEKL. Deletions cut 0 bases from V and 6 bases from J, with 16 bases between. This CDR3 contains 16 residues. CDR3 protein: CASSQDRPSRADTQYF. In nucleotides, the CDR3 is TGCGCCAGCAGCCAAGACCGGCCCAGTAGGGCGGATACGCAGTATTTT.

The rearrangement joins TRBV29-1 to TRBJ2-7; D is unresolved. The V gene lost 1 base and the J gene lost 2 bases, with 15 bases spanning the gap. Per germline, CDR1 SQVTM and CDR2 ANQGSEA. This CDR3 has 15 residues. The CDR3 region has the DNA TGCAGCGTTGAAGGTTGGAGTACGTCAACCTACGAGCAGTACTTC. Its protein is CSVEGWSTSTYEQYF.

The chain combines TRBV2 with TRBJ1-2; the match to TRBD1 covers 10 bases. Unmatched junction bases numbered 10, after V lost 3 bases and J lost 9 bases. Germline CDR1 is SNHLY and CDR2 is FYNNEI. The CDR3 contains 15 residues. The CDR3 loop reads CASSEWDRGLLRYTF. The DNA for the CDR3 is TGTGCCAGCAGTGAGTGGGACAGGGGACTTCTTCGCTACACCTTC.

The chain's CDR3 is CASSANWQGADGYTF. The CDR3 DNA is TGTGCCAGCTCAGCCAACTGGCAGGGCGCGGATGGCTACACCTTC. The V call is TRBV18, the J call TRBJ1-2, with D tentatively TRBD1 (5 bases). The CDR3 is 15 residues long. CDR1 and CDR2 from the germline V gene are KGHSH and LQKENI. With 5 bases removed from V and 6 bases from J, the gap between germline ends came to 19 bases.

The chain has TRBV5-8 and TRBJ2-6; perhaps TRBD1 as D (5 bases). This CDR3 has 19 residues. V was cut by 0 bases and J by 4 bases, with 20 bases left in between. Per the germline V gene, CDR1 is SGHTS and CDR2 is YDEGEE. Here the CDR3 reads CASSLDWKARENGANVLTF. CDR3 DNA sequence: TGTGCCAGCAGCTTGGATTGGAAAGCCAGGGAAAACGGGGCCAACGTCCTGACTTTC.

The CDR3 nucleotides read TGTGCCAGCAGCTCCATCGGGCAGGGGGCCACCTACAATGAGCAGTTCTTC. Its protein is CASSSIGQGATYNEQFF. This chain links TRBV2 with TRBJ2-1, with 8 bases matching TRBD1. Germline trimming cut 6 bases from V and 2 bases from J; bases unmatched to any gene: 12. The CDR3 has 17 amino acids. Germline loops: CDR1 SNHLY, CDR2 FYNNEI.

The CDR3 loop is CASSFGTGVDEQFF. The DNA of the CDR3 is TGTGCCAGCAGCTTTGGGACAGGGGTCGATGAGCAGTTCTTC. The gene calls are TRBV7-6 and TRBJ2-1; 10 bases map to TRBD1. The CDR3 runs to 14 residues. The germline CDR1 and CDR2 sequences are SGHVS and FNYEAQ. V was pared by 3 bases and J by 8 bases, with 4 bases of the junction left unmatched. The full variable domain, with the rest looked up from reference TRBV7-6 and TRBJ2-1, is GAGVSQSPRYKVTKRGQDVALRCDPISGHVSLYWYRQALGQGPEFLTYFNYEAQQDKSGLPNDRFSAERPEGSISTLTIQRTEQRDSAMYRCASSFGTGVDEQFFGPGTRLTVL.

The CDR3 DNA reads as TGTGCCAGCAGTTACTCTCCTAGCGGGGGGGCCCGTGAGCAGTTCTTC. Protein product: CASSYSPSGGAREQFF. The chain links TRBV6-5 to TRBJ2-1; 12 bases line up with TRBD2. The CDR3 runs to 16 residues. Germline loops: CDR1 MNHEY, CDR2 SVGAGI. After removal of 0 bases from V and 9 bases from J, the junction contained 6 bases not matched to a gene.

This rearrangement joins TRBV5-6 to TRBJ2-7; maybe TRBD1 (6 bases). CDR3 length: 15 residues. The ends were cut back, 3 bases at V and 0 bases at J, with 13 bases in the middle. The germline CDR1 and CDR2 sequences are SGHDT and YYEEEE. The CDR3 coding sequence is TGTGCCAGCAGCTCCGGGACATTGAGCTCCTACGAGCAGTACTTC. This sequence encodes CASSSGTLSSYEQYF.

The chain combines TRBV6-5 with TRBJ1-2, with TRBD1 as a possible D gene (6 bases). Per germline, CDR1 MNHEY and CDR2 SVGAGI. Trimming removed 0 bases at V and 2 bases at J, with 13 bases between. This CDR3 spans 16 amino acids. CDR3 bases: TGTGCCAGCAGTTACTCGAAGGGGAGGGGGAACTATGGCTACACCTTC. It encodes CASSYSKGRGNYGYTF.

This clone was found a few times. The chain employs TRBV13 and TRBJ1-1, with D hard to call. The CDR3 is 14 amino acids. Trimming took off 5 bases at V and 4 bases at J, with 14 bases between the two ends. CDR1 and CDR2 from the germline V gene are PRHDT and FYEKMQ (reference sequence). CDR3 sequence (DNA): TGTGCCAGCAGCCCCAAGAGGGCTTCCACTGAAGCTTTCTTT. This codes for CASSPKRASTEAFF. Supplemented by reference TRBV13 and TRBJ1-1, the full variable domain reads AAGVIQSPRHLIKEKRETATLKCYPIPRHDTVYWYQQGPGQDPQFLISFYEKMQSDKGSIPDRFSAQQFSDYHSELNMSSLELGDSALYFCASSPKRASTEAFFGQGTRLTVV.

This chain connects TRBV7-9 to TRBJ2-1; a possible D gene is TRBD2 (5 bases). Germline-derived CDR1 and CDR2 are SEHNR and FQNEAQ (reference sequence). Between the trimmed V and J ends, which lost 1 base and 5 bases, there was a span of 9 bases. The CDR3 is 14 amino acids. In nucleotides, the CDR3 is TGTGCCAGCAGCTTAGGCGGGTACAACAATGAGCAGTTCTTC. Protein sequence: CASSLGGYNNEQFF. The variable domain in full, completed from reference TRBV7-9 and TRBJ2-1, reads DTGVSQNPRHKITKRGQNVTFRCDPISEHNRLYWYRQTLGQGPEFLTYFQNEAQLEKSRLLSDRFSAERPKGSFSTLEIQRTEQGDSAMYLCASSLGGYNNEQFFGPGTRLTVL.

The chain joins TRBV7-9 to TRBJ1-3; TRBD1 might be the D (6 bases). The CDR3 has 16 residues. Trimming removed 10 bases from V and 2 bases from J, with 21 bases in between. CDR1 SEHNR and CDR2 FQNEAQ come from the germline V gene (reference sequence). The CDR3 region is CAIPLVGGSTGNTIYF. For the CDR3, the DNA is TGTGCCATTCCTCTGGTAGGGGGAAGCACTGGAAACACCATATATTTT.

This sequence joins TRBV5-1 and TRBJ2-7, with a weak D call TRBD2 (5 bases). Germline CDR1 is SGHRS and CDR2 is YFSETQ. V was cut by 10 bases and J by 4 bases, with 12 bases left in between. CDR3 size: 11 residues. CDR3 nucleotide sequence: TGCGCCTCCCGCGGCGGGTACGAGCAGTACTTC. It yields the protein CASRGGYEQYF. The full variable domain, rest sourced from reference TRBV5-1 and TRBJ2-7, is KAGVTQTPRYLIKTRGQQVTLSCSPISGHRSVSWYQQTPGQGLQFLFEYFSETQRNKGNFPGRFSGRQFSNSRSEMNVSTLELGDSALYLCASRGGYEQYFGPGTRLTVT.

Written as DNA, the CDR3 is TGTGCCAGCAGCCCCACTAGCGGGAAAGATACAGATACGCAGTATTTT. Encoded protein: CASSPTSGKDTDTQYF. J is TRBJ2-3 and V is TRBV5-8; 10 bases line up with TRBD2. This CDR3 comprises 16 residues. The germline V gene encodes CDR1 SGHTS and CDR2 YDEGEE. V lost 4 bases to trimming and J lost 3 bases; unmatched junction nucleotides: 8.

This clone was recorded a few times. V and J are TRBV27 and TRBJ1-2, with TRBD1 as a possible D gene (5 bases). CDR1 and CDR2 (germline): MNHEY, SMNVEV (reference sequence). The CDR3 runs to 14 residues. The V gene lost 2 bases and the J gene lost 3 bases, with 10 bases spanning the gap. The CDR3 loop reads CASSLLGGYYGYTF. DNA of the CDR3: TGTGCCAGCAGTTTACTTGGGGGGTACTATGGCTACACCTTC.